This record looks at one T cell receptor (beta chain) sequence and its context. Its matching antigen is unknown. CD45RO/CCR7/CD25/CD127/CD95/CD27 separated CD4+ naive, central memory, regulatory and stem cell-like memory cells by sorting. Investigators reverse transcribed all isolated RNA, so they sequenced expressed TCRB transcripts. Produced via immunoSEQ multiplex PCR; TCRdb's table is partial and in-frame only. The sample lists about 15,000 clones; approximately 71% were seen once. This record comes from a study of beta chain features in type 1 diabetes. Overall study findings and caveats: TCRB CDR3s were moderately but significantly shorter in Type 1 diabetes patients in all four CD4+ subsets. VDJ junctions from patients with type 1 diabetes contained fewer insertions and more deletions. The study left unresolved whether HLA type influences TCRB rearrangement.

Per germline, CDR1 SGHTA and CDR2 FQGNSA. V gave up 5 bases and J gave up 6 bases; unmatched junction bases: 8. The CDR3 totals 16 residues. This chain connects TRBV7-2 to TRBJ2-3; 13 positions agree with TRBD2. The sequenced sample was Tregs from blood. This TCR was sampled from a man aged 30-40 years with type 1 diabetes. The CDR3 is CASSPRGTSGTDTQYF. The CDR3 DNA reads TGTGCCAGCAGCCCCAGAGGGACTAGCGGGACGGATACGCAGTATTTT.